A selection of T cell receptor beta chains follows, all from one sample in a study of post-analysis software for immune sequencing data. TCRdb re-analysed the PCR reads in MiXCR, keeping a single row per CDR3 protein. Counted here are about 400,000 distinct CDR3 sequences, about a third occurring once; the ten biggest clones make up around 15%. Specimen: blood. The receptors were sampled from a girl aged 5 to 17 with multiple sclerosis. Both conserved end residues are part of each CDR3. D genes are given only for firm matches. Size tells how often a clone was seen (once, few, many) or the class of an expanded clone, and some rows leave it out.

TRBV13	TRBJ2-1	few	-	TGTGCCAGCAAGCAACAGCCTTACAATGAGCAGTTCTTC	CASKQQPYNEQFF
TRBV6-4	TRBJ2-1	-	-	TGTGCCAGCAGTGATGCCCGTGCGGGCTTCGATGAGCAGTTCTTC	CASSDARAGFDEQFF
TRBV12-3/TRBV12-4	TRBJ1-2	-	-	TGTGCCAGCAGTCCCCGGGGCGGGGCCTCTAACTATGGCTACACCTTC	CASSPRGGASNYGYTF
TRBV7-2	TRBJ2-2	-	-	TGTGCCAGCAGCTTAAATGGGCCGAACACCGGGGAGCTGTTTTTT	CASSLNGPNTGELFF
TRBV10-3	TRBJ2-5	many	-	TGTGCCATCAGTGATTCTCCTAGCGCCTGGGGGACCCAGTACTTC	CAISDSPSAWGTQYF
TRBV7-9	TRBJ2-5	few	-	TGTGCCAGCAGCACCCACTACAAAGAGACCCAGTACTTC	CASSTHYKETQYF
TRBV7-9	TRBJ2-7	-	-	TGTGCCAGCAGCTTTTCTACAACCCTAGCATCAAACGCCTACGAGCAGTACTTC	CASSFSTTLASNAYEQYF
TRBV7-2	TRBJ2-7	few	-	TGTGCCAGCAGCTTAGCGGGGGGTCAATCCTACGAGCAGTACTTC	CASSLAGGQSYEQYF
TRBV7-2	TRBJ2-3	few	TRBD2	TGTGCCAGCAGCTTAGTAGGGCGGGGGGGCGCAGATACGCAGTATTTT	CASSLVGRGGADTQYF
TRBV6-2/TRBV6-3	TRBJ2-3	-	TRBD2	TGTGCCAGCAGTGGACTAGCAGATACGCAGTATTTT	CASSGLADTQYF
TRBV4-1	TRBJ1-5	-	-	TGCGCCAGCAGCCAAGAGCCTGGGGAGCAGCCCCAGCATTTT	CASSQEPGEQPQHF
TRBV28	TRBJ2-3	-	TRBD2	TGTGCCAGCAGCCGTACTAGCGGGGCAGCCCCTAGCACAGATACGCAGTATTTT	CASSRTSGAAPSTDTQYF
TRBV5-1	TRBJ2-7	few	-	TGCGCCAGCAGCCACTCTACCGGGACCGGTCTTTCTCAGTACTTC	CASSHSTGTGLSQYF
TRBV7-9	TRBJ2-5	-	TRBD2	TGTGCCAGCAGCTTACTAGCGGGGGGTCAAGAGACCCAGTACTTC	CASSLLAGGQETQYF
TRBV7-9	TRBJ2-5	few	-	TGTGCCAGCAGCTTAGACCTAGAGACCCAGTACTTC	CASSLDLETQYF